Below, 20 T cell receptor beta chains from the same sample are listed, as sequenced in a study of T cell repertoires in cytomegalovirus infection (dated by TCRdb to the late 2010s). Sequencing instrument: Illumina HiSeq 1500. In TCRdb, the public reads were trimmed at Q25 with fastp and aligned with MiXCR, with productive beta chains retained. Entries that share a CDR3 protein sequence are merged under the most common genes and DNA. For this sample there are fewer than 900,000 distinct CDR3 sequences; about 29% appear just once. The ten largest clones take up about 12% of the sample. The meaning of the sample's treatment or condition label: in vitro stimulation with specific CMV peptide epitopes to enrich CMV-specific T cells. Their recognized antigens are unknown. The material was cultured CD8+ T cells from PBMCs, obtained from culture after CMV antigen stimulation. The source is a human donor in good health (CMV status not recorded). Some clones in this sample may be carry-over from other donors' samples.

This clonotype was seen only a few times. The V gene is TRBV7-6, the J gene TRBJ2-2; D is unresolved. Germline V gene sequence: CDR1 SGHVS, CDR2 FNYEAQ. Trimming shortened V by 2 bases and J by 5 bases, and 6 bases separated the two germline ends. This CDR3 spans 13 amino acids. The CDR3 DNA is TGTGCCAGCAGCTTATCATGGACCGGGGAGCTGTTTTTT. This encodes CASSLSWTGELFF. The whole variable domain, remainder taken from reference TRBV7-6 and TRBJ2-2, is GAGVSQSPRYKVTKRGQDVALRCDPISGHVSLYWYRQALGQGPEFLTYFNYEAQQDKSGLPNDRFSAERPEGSISTLTIQRTEQRDSAMYRCASSLSWTGELFFGEGSRLTVL.

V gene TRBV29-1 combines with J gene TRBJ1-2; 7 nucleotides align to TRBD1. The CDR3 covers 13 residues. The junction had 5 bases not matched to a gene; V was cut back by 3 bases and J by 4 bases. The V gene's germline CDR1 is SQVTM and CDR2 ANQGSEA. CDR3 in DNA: TGCAGCGTTGACCTACAGGGGAGCTATGGCTACACCTTC. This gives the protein CSVDLQGSYGYTF.

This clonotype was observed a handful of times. The CDR3: CASSLSGVQETQYF. The CDR3 DNA is TGTGCCAGCAGCTTATCCGGGGTACAAGAGACCCAGTACTTC. V gene TRBV7-9 combines with J gene TRBJ2-5; a possible D gene is TRBD2 (5 bases). Trimming removed 2 bases at V and 2 bases at J, with 9 bases between. The CDR3 has 14 residues. Germline-derived CDR1 and CDR2 are SEHNR and FQNEAQ (reference sequence).

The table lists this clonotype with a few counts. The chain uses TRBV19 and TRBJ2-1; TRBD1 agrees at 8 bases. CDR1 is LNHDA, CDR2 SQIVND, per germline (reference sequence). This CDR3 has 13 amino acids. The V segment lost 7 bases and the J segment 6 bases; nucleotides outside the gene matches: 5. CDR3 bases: TGTGCCAGTACCCTGACAGGGGCCAATGAGCAGTTCTTC. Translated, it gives CASTLTGANEQFF.

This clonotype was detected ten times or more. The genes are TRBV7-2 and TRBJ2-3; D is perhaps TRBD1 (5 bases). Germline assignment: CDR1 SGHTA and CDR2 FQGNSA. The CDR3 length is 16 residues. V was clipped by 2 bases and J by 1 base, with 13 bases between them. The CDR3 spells CASSLSWGYRTDTQYF. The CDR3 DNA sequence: TGTGCCAGCAGCTTATCGTGGGGCTACCGCACAGATACGCAGTATTTT.

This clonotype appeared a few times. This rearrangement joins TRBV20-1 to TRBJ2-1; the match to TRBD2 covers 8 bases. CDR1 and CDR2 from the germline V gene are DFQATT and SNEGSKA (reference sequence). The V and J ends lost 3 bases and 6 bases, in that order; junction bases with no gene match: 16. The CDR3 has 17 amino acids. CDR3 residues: CSASWPGGPLASNEQFF. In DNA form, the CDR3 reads TGCAGTGCTAGTTGGCCGGGGGGGCCATTAGCGTCCAATGAGCAGTTCTTC.

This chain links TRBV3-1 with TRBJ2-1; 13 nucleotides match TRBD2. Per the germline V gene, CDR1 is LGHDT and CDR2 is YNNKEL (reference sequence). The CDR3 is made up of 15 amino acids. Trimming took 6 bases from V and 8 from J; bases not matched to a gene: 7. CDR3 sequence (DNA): TGTGCCAGCAGTCCCCAACTAGCGGGGGGGGATGAGCAGTTCTTC. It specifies CASSPQLAGGDEQFF.

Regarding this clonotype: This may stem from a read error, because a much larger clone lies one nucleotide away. The CDR3 DNA follows: TGTGCCAGCAGCCAAGATAGCGGGGGGGCCTACATTGAGCAGTTCTTC. Translating gives CASSQDSGGAYIEQFF. The J gene is TRBJ2-1, the V gene TRBV4-1, with 11 bases that match TRBD2. This CDR3 has 16 amino acids. Germline V gene sequence: CDR1 MGHRA, CDR2 YSYEKL.

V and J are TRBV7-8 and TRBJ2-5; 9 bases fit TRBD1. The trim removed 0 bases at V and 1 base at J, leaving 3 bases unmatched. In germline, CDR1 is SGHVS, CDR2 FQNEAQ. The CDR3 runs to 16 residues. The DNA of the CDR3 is TGTGCCAGCAGCTTAGCCACAGGGGGCAGCCAAGAGACCCAGTACTTC. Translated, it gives CASSLATGGSQETQYF.

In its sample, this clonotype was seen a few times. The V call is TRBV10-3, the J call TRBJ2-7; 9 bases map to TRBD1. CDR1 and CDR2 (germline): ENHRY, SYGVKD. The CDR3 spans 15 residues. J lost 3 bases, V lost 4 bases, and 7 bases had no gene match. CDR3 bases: TGTGCCATCAGTGGGGGACAGGGTCGGAACTACGAGCAGTACGTC. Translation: CAISGGQGRNYEQYV.

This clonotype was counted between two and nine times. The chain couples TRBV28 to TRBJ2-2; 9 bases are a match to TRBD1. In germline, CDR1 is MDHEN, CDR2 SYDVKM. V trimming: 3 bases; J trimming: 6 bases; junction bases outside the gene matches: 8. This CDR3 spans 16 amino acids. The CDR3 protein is CASSLYRGRRSGELFF. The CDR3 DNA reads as TGTGCCAGCAGTTTGTACAGGGGGCGCAGGTCCGGGGAGCTGTTTTTT.

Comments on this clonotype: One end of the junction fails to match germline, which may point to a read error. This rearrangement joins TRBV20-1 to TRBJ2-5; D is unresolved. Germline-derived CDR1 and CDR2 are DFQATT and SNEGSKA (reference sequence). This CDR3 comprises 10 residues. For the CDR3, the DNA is TGCAGTGCTAGAGATCGAGACTGGGGCTTC. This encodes CSARDRDWGF.

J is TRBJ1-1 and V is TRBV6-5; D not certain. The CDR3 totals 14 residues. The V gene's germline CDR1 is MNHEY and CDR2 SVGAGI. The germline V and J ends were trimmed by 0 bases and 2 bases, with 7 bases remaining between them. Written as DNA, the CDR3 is TGTGCCAGCAGTTACTCGGCAGCTAACACTGAAGCTTTCTTT. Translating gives CASSYSAANTEAFF.

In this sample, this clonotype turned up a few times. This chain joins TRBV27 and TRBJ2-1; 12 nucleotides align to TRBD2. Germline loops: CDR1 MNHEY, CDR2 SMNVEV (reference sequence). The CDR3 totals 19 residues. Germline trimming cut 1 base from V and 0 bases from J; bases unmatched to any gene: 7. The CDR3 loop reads CASSLLGTSGLSSYNEQFF. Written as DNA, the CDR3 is TGTGCCAGCAGTTTATTAGGGACTAGCGGGTTGAGCTCCTACAATGAGCAGTTCTTC.

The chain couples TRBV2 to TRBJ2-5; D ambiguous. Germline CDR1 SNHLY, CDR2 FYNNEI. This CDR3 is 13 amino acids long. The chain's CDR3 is CSWLTENQETQYF. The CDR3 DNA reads TGTTCCTGGCTGACGGAGAATCAAGAGACCCAGTACTTC.

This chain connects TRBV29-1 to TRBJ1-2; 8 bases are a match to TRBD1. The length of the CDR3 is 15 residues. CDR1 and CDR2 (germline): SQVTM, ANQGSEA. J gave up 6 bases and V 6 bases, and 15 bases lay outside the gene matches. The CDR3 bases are TGCAGCGTCGACCAGACAGGGGATGGTAGGGATGGCTACACCTTC. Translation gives CSVDQTGDGRDGYTF.

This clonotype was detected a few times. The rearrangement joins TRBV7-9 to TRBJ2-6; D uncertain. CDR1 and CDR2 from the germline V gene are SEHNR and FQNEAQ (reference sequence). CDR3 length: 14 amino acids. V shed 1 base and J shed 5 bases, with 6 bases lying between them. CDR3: CASSLDSRANVLTF. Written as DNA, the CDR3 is TGTGCCAGCAGCTTAGATTCCCGGGCCAACGTCCTGACTTTC. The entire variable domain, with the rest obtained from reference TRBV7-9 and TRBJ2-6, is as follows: DTGVSQNPRHKITKRGQNVTFRCDPISEHNRLYWYRQTLGQGPEFLTYFQNEAQLEKSRLLSDRFSAERPKGSFSTLEIQRTEQGDSAMYLCASSLDSRANVLTFGAGSRLTVL.

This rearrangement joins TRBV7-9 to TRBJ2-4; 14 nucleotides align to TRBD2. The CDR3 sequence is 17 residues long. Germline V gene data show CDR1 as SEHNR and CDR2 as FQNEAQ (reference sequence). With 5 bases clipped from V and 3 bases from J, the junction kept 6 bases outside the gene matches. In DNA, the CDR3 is TGTGCCAGCAGCCGGACTAGCGGGGGGAAGGACAAAAACATTCAGTACTTC. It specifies CASSRTSGGKDKNIQYF.

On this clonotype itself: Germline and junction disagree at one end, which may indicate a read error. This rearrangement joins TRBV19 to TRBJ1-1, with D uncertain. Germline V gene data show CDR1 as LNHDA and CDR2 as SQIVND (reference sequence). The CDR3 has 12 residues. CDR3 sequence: CVSSWSGIEAFF. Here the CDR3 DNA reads TGCGTCTCTAGCTGGTCTGGAATTGAAGCTTTCTTT.

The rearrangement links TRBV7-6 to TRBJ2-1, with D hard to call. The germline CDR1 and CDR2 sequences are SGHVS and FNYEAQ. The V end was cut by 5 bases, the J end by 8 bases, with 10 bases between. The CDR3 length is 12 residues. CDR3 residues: CASSPWVDEQFF. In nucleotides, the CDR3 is TGTGCCAGCAGCCCCTGGGTGGATGAGCAGTTCTTC.